Below are 6 T cell receptor beta chains sequenced from a single sample in a study of a mutant IDH1 vaccine in newly diagnosed glioma. Antigens of these TCRs are unknown. Clones were sequenced by immunoSEQ multiplex PCR, and TCRdb holds only the in-frame ones, with some missing. The sample records some 22,000 clones, roughly 78% being singletons. Sample time point: week 11, during vaccination. The study gave 300 ug of mutant IDH1 20-mer peptide per vaccine dose, with topical imiquimod. The sequences come from PBMCs, collected from a glioma patient whose treatment included an IDH1 peptide vaccine. These receptors all stem from a man between 40 and 49 years old with glioma.

The rearrangement links TRBV5-1 to TRBJ1-6; 7 bases are a match to TRBD1. The germline V gene has CDR1 SGHRS and CDR2 YFSETQ. After removal of 4 bases from V and 12 bases from J, the junction contained 10 bases not matched to a gene. This CDR3 spans 14 amino acids. In DNA, the CDR3 is TGCGCCAGCAGCCCGTCAGGGGGGGAAGGACCCCTCCACTTT. This gives the protein CASSPSGGEGPLHF. Full variable domain (outside the CDR3, taken from reference TRBV5-1 and TRBJ1-6): KAGVTQTPRYLIKTRGQQVTLSCSPISGHRSVSWYQQTPGQGLQFLFEYFSETQRNKGNFPGRFSGRQFSNSRSEMNVSTLELGDSALYLCASSPSGGEGPLHFGNGTRLTVT.

The V and J genes are TRBV18 and TRBJ2-7; 11 nucleotides align to TRBD2. The V gene end was trimmed by 3 bases and the J gene end by 3 bases; junction bases not matched to a gene: 7. The germline gives CDR1 KGHSH, CDR2 LQKENI. The CDR3 consists of 16 residues. The DNA for the CDR3 is TGTGCCAGCTCACCTCCACTCGGGACTAGCGGCTACGAGCAGTACTTC. Encoded protein: CASSPPLGTSGYEQYF. Together with reference TRBV18 and TRBJ2-7, the CDR3 gives the full variable domain: NAGVMQNPRHLVRRRGQEARLRCSPMKGHSHVYWYRQLPEEGLKFMVYLQKENIIDESGMPKERFSAEFPKEGPSILRIQQVVRGDSAAYFCASSPPLGTSGYEQYFGPGTRLTVT.

The V and J genes are TRBV2 and TRBJ2-3; maybe TRBD1 (5 bases). Trimming cost V 5 bases and J 4 bases, with 16 bases left between them. The CDR3 extends over 15 amino acids. Per the germline V gene, CDR1 is SNHLY and CDR2 is FYNNEI. DNA for the CDR3: TGTGCCAGCAGTTTTAGGAGTAGGGGATCAGATACGCAGTATTTT. The encoded protein is CASSFRSRGSDTQYF.

Only one count was recorded for this clone. The chain uses TRBV14 and TRBJ2-3, with 11 positions matching TRBD1. The CDR3 loop spans 15 amino acids. Germline V lookup: CDR1 SGHDN, CDR2 FVKESK. Trimming took 1 base from V and 5 from J; bases not matched to a gene: 2. This chain's CDR3 is CASSQGTGGIDTQYF. As DNA, the CDR3 is TGTGCCAGCAGCCAAGGGACAGGGGGCATAGATACGCAGTATTTT. Based on the CDR3 plus reference TRBV14 and TRBJ2-3, the full variable domain is EAGVTQFPSHSVIEKGQTVTLRCDPISGHDNLYWYRRVMGKEIKFLLHFVKESKQDESGMPNNRFLAERTGGTYSTLKVQPAELEDSGVYFCASSQGTGGIDTQYFGPGTRLTVL.

This clone was seen more than once but under ten times. The CDR3 is CASSSGTGTTDTQYF. In nucleotides, the CDR3 is TGCGCCAGCAGCTCTGGGACAGGCACCACAGATACGCAGTATTTT. The chain carries TRBV5-1 and TRBJ2-3; TRBD1 agrees at 8 bases. The CDR3 loop spans 15 amino acids. Trimming cost V 3 bases and J 2 bases; bases outside gene matches: 5. Germline CDR1 is SGHRS and CDR2 is YFSETQ. Supplemented by reference TRBV5-1 and TRBJ2-3, the full variable domain reads KAGVTQTPRYLIKTRGQQVTLSCSPISGHRSVSWYQQTPGQGLQFLFEYFSETQRNKGNFPGRFSGRQFSNSRSEMNVSTLELGDSALYLCASSSGTGTTDTQYFGPGTRLTVL.

The genes are TRBV5-1 and TRBJ2-1; TRBD2 matches at 7 bases. V gave up 2 bases and J gave up 10 bases; unmatched junction bases: 18. The CDR3 loop spans 17 amino acids. Germline values: CDR1 SGHRS, CDR2 YFSETQ. CDR3 region: CASSLLGFGRESREQFF. As DNA, the CDR3 is TGCGCCAGCAGCTTATTAGGGTTTGGGCGGGAGAGCCGGGAGCAGTTCTTC. The variable domain in full, with the rest retrieved from reference TRBV5-1 and TRBJ2-1, is KAGVTQTPRYLIKTRGQQVTLSCSPISGHRSVSWYQQTPGQGLQFLFEYFSETQRNKGNFPGRFSGRQFSNSRSEMNVSTLELGDSALYLCASSLLGFGRESREQFFGPGTRLTVL.